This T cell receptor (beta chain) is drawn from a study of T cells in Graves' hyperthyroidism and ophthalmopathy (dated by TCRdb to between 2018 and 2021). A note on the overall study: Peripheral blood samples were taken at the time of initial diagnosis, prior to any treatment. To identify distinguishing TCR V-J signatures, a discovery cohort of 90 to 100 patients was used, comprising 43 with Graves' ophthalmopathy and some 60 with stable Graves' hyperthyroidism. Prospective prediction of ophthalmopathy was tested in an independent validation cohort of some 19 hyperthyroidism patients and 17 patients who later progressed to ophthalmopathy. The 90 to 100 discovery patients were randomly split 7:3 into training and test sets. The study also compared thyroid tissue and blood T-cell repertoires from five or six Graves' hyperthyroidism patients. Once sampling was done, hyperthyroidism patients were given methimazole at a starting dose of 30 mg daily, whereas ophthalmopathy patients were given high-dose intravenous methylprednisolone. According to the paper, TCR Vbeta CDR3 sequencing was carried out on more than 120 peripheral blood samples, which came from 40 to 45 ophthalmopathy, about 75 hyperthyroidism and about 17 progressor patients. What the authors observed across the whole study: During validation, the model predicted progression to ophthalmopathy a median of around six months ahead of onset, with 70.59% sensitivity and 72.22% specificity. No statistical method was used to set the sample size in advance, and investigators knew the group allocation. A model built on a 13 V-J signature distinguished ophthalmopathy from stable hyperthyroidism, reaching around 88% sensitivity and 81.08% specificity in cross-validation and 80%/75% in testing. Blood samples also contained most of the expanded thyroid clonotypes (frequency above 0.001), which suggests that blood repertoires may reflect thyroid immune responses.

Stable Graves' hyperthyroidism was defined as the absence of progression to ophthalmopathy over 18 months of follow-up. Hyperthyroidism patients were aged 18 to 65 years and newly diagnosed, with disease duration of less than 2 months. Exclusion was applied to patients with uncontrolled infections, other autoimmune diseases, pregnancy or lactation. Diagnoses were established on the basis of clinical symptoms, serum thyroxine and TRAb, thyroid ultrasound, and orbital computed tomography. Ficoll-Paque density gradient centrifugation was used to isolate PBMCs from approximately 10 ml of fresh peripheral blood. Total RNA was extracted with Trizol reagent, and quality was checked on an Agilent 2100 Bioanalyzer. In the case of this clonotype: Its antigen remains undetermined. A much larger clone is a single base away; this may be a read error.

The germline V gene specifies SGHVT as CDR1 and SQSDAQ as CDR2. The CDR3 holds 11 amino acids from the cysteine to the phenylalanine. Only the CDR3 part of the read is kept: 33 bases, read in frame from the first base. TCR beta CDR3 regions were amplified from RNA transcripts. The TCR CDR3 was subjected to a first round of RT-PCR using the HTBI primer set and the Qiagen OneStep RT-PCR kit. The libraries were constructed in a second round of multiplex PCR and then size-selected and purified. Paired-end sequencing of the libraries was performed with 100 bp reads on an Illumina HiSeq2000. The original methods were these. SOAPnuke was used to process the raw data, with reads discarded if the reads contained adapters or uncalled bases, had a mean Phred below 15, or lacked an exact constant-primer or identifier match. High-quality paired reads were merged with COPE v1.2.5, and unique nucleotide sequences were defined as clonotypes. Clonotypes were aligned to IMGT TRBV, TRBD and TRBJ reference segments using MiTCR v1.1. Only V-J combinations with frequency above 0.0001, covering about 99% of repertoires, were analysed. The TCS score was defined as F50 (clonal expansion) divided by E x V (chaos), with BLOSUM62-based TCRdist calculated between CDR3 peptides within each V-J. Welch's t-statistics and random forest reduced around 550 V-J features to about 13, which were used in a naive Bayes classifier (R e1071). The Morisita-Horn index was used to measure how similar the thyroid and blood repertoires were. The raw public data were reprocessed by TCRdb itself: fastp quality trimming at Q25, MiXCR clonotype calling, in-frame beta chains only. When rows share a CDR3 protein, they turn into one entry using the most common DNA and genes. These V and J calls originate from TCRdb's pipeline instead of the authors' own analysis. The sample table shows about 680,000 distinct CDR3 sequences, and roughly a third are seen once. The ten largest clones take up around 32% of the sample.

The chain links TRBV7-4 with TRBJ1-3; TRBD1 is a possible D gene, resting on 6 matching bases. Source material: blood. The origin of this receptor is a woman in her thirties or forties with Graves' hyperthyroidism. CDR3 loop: CASSLGDTTYF. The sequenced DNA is TGTGCCAGCAGTCTTGGGGACACCACATATTTT.